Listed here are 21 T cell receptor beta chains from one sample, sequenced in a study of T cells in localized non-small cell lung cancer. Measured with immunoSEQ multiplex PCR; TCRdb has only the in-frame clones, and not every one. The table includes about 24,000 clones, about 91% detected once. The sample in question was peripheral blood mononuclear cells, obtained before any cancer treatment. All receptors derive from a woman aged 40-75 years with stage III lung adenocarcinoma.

Written as DNA, the CDR3 is TGTGCCAGCAGCTTTTCGAGGACCCAGCATTTT. This sequence encodes CASSFSRTQHF. This chain links TRBV5-6 with TRBJ1-5; D unclear. This CDR3 has 11 amino acids. Trimming left V 2 bases short and J 11 bases short, with 8 bases between. Per the germline V gene, CDR1 is SGHDT and CDR2 is YYEEEE.

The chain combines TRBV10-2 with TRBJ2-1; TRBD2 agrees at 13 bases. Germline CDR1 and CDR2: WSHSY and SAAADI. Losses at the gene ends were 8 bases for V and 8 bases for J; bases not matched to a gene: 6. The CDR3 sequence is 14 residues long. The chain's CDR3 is CASRTSGRAHEQFF. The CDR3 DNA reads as TGCGCCAGCCGAACTAGCGGGAGGGCCCATGAGCAGTTCTTC.

DNA for the CDR3: TGTGCCAGCAGCCCCACCGGGACCCAAGAGACCCAGTACTTC. This translates into CASSPTGTQETQYF. V and J are TRBV7-9 and TRBJ2-5, with D perhaps matching TRBD1 or TRBD2 (5 bases each). Looked up from germline, CDR1 is SEHNR and CDR2 is FQNEAQ (reference sequence). This CDR3 spans 14 amino acids. The V end lost 5 bases, the J end lost 1 base, and 11 bases lay between the germline ends.

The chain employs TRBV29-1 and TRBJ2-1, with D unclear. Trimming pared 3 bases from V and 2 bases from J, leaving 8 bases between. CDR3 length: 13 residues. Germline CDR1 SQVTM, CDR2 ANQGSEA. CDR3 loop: CSVDRQTYNEQFF. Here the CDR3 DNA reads TGCAGCGTTGATCGACAAACCTACAATGAGCAGTTCTTC.

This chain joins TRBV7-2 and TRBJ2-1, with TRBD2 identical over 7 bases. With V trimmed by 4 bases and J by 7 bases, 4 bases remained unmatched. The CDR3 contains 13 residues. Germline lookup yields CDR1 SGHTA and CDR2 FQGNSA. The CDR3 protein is CASSSRGVNEQFF. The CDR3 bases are TGTGCCAGCAGCTCTCGGGGGGTAAATGAGCAGTTCTTC.

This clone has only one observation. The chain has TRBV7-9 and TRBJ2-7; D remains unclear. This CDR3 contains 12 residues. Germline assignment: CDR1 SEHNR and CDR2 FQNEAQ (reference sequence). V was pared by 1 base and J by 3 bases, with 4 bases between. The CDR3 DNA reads TGTGCCAGCAGCTTAGTAGGCTACGAGCAGTACTTC. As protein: CASSLVGYEQYF. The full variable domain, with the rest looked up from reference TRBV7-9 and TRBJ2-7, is DTGVSQNPRHKITKRGQNVTFRCDPISEHNRLYWYRQTLGQGPEFLTYFQNEAQLEKSRLLSDRFSAERPKGSFSTLEIQRTEQGDSAMYLCASSLVGYEQYFGPGTRLTVT.

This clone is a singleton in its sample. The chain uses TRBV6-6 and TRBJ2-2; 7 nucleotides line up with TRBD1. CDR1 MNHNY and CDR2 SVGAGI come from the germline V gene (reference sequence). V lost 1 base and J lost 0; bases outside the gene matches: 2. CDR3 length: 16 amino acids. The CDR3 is CASSYFGTANTGELFF. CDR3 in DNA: TGTGCCAGCAGTTACTTTGGGACAGCGAACACCGGGGAGCTGTTTTTT.

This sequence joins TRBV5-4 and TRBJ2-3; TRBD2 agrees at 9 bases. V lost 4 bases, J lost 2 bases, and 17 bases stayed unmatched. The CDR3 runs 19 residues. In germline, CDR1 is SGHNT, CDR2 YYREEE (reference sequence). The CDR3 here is CASSPNSGGALLPTDTQYF. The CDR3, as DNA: TGTGCCAGCAGCCCAAATAGCGGGGGCGCCCTCCTCCCCACAGATACGCAGTATTTT.

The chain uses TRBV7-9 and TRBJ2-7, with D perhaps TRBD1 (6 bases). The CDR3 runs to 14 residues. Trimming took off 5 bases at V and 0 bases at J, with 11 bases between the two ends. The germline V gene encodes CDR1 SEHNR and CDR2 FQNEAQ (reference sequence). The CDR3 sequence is CASSPNRVSYEQYF. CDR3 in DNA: TGTGCCAGCAGCCCCAACAGGGTCTCCTACGAGCAGTACTTC.

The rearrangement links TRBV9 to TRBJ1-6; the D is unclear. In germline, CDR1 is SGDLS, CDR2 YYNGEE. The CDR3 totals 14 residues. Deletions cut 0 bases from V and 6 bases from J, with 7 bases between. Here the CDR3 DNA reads TGTGCCAGCAGCGTAGAACAGTTTAATTCACCCCTCCACTTT. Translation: CASSVEQFNSPLHF.

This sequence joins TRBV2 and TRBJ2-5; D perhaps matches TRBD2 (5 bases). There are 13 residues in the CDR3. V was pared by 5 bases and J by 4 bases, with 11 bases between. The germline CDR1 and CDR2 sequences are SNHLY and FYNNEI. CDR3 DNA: TGTGCCAGCAGTTCCCAGCGGAGAGAGACCCAGTACTTC. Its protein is CASSSQRRETQYF. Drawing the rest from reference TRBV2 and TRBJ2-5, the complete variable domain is EPEVTQTPSHQVTQMGQEVILRCVPISNHLYFYWYRQILGQKVEFLVSFYNNEISEKSEIFDDQFSVERPDGSNFTLKIRSTKLEDSAMYFCASSSQRRETQYFGPGTRLLVL.

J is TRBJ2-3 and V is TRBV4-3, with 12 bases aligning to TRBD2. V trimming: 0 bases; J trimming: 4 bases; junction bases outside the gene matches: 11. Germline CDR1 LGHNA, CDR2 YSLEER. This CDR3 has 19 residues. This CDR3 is CASSQDRLAGGARADTQYF. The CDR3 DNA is TGCGCCAGCAGCCAAGATCGGCTAGCGGGGGGGGCCCGAGCAGATACGCAGTATTTT.

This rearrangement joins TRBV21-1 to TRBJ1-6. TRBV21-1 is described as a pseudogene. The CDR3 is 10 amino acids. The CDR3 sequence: CASGGVTLHF. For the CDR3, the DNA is TGTGCCAGCGGGGGGGTGACCCTCCACTTT.

For the CDR3, the DNA is TGTGCCAGCAGCCGAGGTTGGACATCCACATACGAGCAGTACTTC. Protein sequence: CASSRGWTSTYEQYF. The rearrangement joins TRBV11-2 to TRBJ2-7; perhaps TRBD1 as D (5 bases). The CDR3 totals 15 residues. Germline V gene lookup returns CDR1 SGHAT and CDR2 FQNNGV. Trimming removed 5 bases from V and 4 bases from J, with 18 bases in between.

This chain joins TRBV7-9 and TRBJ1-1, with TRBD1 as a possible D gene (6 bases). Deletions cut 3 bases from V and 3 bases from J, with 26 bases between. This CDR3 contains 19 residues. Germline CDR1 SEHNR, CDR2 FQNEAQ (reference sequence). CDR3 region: CASSFFAGAVSSGYTEAFF. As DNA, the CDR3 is TGTGCCAGCAGCTTCTTTGCAGGGGCAGTAAGTAGTGGGTACACTGAAGCTTTCTTT.

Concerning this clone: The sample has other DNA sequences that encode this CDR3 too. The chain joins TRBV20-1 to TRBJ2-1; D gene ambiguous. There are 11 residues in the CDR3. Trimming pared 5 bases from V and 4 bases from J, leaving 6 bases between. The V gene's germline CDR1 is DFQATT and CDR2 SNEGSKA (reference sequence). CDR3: CSASRYNEQFF. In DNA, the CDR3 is TGCAGTGCTTCTAGGTACAATGAGCAGTTCTTC.

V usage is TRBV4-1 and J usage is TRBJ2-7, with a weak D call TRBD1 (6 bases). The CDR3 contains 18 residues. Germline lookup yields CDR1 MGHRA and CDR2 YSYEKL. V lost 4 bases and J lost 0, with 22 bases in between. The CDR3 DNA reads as TGCGCCAGCAGCCTGGTATTGGGGGCCCCAAGGAGCTCCTACGAGCAGTACTTC. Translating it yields CASSLVLGAPRSSYEQYF.

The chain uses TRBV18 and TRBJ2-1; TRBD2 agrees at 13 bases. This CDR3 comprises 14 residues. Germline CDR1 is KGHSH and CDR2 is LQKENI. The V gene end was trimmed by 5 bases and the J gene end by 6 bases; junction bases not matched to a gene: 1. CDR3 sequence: CASSGTSGINEQFF. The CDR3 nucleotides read TGTGCCAGCTCAGGGACTAGCGGGATCAATGAGCAGTTCTTC.

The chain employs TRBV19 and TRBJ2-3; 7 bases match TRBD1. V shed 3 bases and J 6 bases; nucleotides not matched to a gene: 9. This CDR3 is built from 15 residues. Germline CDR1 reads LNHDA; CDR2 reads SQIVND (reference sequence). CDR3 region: CASSMDRSLSDTQYF. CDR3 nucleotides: TGTGCCAGTAGTATGGACAGGTCCCTGTCGGATACGCAGTATTTT. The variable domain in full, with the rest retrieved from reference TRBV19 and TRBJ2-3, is DGGITQSPKYLFRKEGQNVTLSCEQNLNHDAMYWYRQDPGQGLRLIYYSQIVNDFQKGDIAEGYSVSREKKESFPLTVTSAQKNPTAFYLCASSMDRSLSDTQYFGPGTRLTVL.

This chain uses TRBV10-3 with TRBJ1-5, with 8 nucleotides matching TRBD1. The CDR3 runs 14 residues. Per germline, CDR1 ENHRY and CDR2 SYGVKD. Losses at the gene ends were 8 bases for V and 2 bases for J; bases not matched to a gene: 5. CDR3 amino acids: CAIGTGGGNQPQHF. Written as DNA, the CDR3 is TGTGCCATCGGGACAGGAGGGGGCAATCAGCCCCAGCATTTT.

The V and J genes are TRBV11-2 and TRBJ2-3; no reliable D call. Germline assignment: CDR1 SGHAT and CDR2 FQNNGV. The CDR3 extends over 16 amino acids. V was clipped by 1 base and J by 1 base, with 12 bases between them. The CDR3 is CASSLAPVGGTDTQYF. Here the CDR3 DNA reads TGTGCCAGCAGCTTAGCCCCTGTTGGGGGCACAGATACGCAGTATTTT. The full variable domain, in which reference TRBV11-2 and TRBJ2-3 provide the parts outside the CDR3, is EAGVAQSPRYKIIEKRQSVAFWCNPISGHATLYWYQQILGQGPKLLIQFQNNGVVDDSQLPKDRFSAERLKGVDSTLKIQPAKLEDSAVYLCASSLAPVGGTDTQYFGPGTRLTVL.